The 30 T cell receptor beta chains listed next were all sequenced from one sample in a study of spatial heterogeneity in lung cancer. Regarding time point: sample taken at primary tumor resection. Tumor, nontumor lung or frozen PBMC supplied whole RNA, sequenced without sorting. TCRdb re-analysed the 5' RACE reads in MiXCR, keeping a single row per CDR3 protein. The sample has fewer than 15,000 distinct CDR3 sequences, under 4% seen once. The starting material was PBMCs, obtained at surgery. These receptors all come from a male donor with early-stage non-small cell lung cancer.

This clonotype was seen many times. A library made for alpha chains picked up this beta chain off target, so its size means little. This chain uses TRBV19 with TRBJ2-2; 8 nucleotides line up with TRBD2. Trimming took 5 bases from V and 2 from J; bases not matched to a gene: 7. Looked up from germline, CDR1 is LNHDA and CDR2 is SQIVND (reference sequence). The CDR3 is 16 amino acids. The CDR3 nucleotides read TGTGCCAGTAGTTCCTTGGGACTAGTTAACACCGGGGAGCTGTTTTTT. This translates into CASSSLGLVNTGELFF.

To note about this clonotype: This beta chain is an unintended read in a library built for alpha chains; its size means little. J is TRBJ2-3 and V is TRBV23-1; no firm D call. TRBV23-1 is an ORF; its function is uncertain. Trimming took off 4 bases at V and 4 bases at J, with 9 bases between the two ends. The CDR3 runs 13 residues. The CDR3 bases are TGCGCCAGCAGTCTCCGTTCCTCAGATACGCAGTATTTT. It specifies CASSLRSSDTQYF.

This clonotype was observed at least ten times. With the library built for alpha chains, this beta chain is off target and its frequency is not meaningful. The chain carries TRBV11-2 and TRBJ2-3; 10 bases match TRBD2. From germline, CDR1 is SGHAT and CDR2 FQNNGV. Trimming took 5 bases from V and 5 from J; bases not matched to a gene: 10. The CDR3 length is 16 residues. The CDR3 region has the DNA TGTGCCAGCAGCCGGAATCTAGCGGGAGATGGAGATACGCAGTATTTT. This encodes CASSRNLAGDGDTQYF.

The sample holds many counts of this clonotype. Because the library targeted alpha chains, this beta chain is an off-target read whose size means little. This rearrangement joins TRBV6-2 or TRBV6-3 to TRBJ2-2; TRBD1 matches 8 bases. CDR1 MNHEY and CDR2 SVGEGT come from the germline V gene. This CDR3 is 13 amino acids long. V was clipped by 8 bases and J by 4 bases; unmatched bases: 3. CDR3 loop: CASGQGGTGELFF. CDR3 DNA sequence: TGTGCCAGCGGACAGGGTGGCACCGGGGAGCTGTTTTTT.

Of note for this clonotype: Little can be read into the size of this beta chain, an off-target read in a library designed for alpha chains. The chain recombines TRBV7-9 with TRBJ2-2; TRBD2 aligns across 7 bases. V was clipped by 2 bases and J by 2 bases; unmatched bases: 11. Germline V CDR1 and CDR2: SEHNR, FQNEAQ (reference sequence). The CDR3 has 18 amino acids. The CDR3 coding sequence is TGTGCCAGCAGCTTACCTAGCGGTTCAGTCCAAAACACCGGGGAGCTGTTTTTT. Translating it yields CASSLPSGSVQNTGELFF.

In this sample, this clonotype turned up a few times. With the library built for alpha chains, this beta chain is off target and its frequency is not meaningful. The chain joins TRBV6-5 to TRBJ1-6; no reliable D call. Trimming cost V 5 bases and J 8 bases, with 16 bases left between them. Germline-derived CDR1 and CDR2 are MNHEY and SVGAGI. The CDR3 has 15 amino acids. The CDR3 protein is CASSRSGNPDSPLHF. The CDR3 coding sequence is TGTGCCAGCAGTAGAAGTGGGAATCCGGATTCACCCCTCCACTTT.

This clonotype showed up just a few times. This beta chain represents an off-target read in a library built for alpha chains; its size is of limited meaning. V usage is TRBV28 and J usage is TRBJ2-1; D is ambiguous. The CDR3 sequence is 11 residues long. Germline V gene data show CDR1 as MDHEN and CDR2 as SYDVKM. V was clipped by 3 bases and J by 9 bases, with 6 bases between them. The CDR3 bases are TGTGCCAGCAGTTTGCGGCTTGAGCAGTTCTTC. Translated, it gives CASSLRLEQFF.

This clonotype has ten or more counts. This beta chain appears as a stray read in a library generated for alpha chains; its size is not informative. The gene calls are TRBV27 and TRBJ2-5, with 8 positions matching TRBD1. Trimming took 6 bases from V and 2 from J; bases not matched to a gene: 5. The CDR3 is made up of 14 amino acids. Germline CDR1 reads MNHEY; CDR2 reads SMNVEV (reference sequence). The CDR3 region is CASSRTGRQETQYF. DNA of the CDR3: TGTGCCAGCAGCCGGACAGGGCGGCAAGAGACCCAGTACTTC.

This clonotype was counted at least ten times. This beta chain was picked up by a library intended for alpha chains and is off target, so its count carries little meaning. The CDR3 DNA reads TGCGCCAGCAGCATGGACAGGGGGCGGCAGAATGAGCAGTTCTTC. Translating it yields CASSMDRGRQNEQFF. The chain recombines TRBV5-1 with TRBJ2-1; 11 bases agree with TRBD1. V shed 4 bases, J shed 7 bases, and the junction held 7 bases outside the gene matches. CDR1 and CDR2 from the germline V gene are SGHRS and YFSETQ. The CDR3 is 15 amino acids.

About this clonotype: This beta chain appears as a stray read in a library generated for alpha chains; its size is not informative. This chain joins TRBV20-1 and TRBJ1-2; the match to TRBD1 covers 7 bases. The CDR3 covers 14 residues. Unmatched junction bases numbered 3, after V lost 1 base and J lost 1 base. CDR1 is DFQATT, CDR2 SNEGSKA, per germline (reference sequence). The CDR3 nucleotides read TGCAGTGCTAGAGTAGGGACAGATAACTATGGCTACACCTTC. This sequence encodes CSARVGTDNYGYTF.

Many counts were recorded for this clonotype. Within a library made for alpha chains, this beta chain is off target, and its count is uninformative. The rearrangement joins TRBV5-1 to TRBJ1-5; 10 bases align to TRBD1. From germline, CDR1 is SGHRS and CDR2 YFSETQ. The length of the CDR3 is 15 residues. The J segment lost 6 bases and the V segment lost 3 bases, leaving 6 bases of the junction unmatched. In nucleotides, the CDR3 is TGCGCCAGCAGCTCCGGGACAGGGGAGAGTCAGCCCCAGCATTTT. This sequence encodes CASSSGTGESQPQHF.

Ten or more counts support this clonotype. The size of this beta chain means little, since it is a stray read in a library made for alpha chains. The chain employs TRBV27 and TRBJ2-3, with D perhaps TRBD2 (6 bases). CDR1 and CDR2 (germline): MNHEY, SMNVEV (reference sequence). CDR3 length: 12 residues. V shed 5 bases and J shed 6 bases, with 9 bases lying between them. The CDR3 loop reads CASSPSVDTQYF. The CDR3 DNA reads TGTGCCAGCAGTCCTAGCGTGGATACGCAGTATTTT.

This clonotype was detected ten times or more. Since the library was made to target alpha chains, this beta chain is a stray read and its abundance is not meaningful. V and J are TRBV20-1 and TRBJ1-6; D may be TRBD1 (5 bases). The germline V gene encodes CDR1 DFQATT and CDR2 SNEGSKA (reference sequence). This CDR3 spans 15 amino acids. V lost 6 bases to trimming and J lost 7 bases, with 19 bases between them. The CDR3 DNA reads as TGCAGTGCCACACTGGGGGACCCGATCAATTCACCCCTCCACTTT. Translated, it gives CSATLGDPINSPLHF.

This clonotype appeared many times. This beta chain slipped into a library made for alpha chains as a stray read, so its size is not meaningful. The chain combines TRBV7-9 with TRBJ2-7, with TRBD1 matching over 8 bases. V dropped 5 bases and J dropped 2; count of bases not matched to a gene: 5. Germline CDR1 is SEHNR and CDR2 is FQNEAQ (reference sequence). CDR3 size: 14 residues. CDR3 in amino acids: CASSPPGQAYEQYF. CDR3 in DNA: TGTGCCAGCAGCCCTCCGGGACAGGCCTACGAGCAGTACTTC.

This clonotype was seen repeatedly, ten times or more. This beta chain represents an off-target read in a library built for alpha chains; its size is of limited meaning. In nucleotides, the CDR3 is TGCAGTGCTAGTCGCCCGGGCACGAGAGGGACCAGCGGGGGAACCGGGGAGCTGTTTTTT. Translated: CSASRPGTRGTSGGTGELFF. The chain employs TRBV20-1 and TRBJ2-2; 8 nucleotides line up with TRBD2. The trim removed 3 bases at V and 5 bases at J, leaving 23 bases unmatched. CDR1 and CDR2 (germline): DFQATT, SNEGSKA (reference sequence). There are 20 residues in the CDR3.

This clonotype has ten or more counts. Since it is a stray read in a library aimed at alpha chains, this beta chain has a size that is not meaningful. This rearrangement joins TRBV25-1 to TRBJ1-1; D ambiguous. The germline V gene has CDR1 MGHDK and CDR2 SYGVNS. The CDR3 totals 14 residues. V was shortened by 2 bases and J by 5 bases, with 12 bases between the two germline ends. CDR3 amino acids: CASSEGPRWTEAFF. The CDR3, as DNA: TGTGCCAGCAGTGAAGGTCCGCGGTGGACTGAAGCTTTCTTT.

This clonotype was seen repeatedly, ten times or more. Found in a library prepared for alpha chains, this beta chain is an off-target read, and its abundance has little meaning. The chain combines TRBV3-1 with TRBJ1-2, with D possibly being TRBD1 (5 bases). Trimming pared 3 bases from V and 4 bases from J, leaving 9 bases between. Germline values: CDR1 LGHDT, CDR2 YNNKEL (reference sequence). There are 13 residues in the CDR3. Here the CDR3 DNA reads TGTGCCAGCAGCCAGGGGGGTGGCTATGGCTACACCTTC. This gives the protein CASSQGGGYGYTF.

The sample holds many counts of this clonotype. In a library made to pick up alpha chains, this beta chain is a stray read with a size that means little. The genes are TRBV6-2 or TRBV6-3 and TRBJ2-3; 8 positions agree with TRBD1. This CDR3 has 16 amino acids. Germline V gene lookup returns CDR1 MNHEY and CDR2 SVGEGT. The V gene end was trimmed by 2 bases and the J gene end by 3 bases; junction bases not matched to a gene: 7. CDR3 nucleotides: TGTGCCAGCAGTTACCTTGGACAGGGAAGGACAGATACGCAGTATTTT. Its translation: CASSYLGQGRTDTQYF.

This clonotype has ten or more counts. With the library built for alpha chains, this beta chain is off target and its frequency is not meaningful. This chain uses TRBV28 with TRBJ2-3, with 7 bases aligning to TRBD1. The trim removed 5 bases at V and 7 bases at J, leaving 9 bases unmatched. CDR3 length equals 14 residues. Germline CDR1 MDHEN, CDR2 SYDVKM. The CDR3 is CASSPRQGKNTQYF. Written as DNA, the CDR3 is TGTGCCAGCAGTCCTCGACAGGGAAAGAATACGCAGTATTTT.

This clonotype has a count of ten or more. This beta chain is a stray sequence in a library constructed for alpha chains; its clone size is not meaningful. CDR3 protein: CATQREGRNEQYF. CDR3 nucleotides: TGTGCCACCCAGCGGGAGGGCCGGAACGAGCAGTACTTC. This rearrangement joins TRBV10-3 to TRBJ2-7; 10 nucleotides line up with TRBD2. There are 13 residues in the CDR3. Germline CDR1 is ENHRY and CDR2 is SYGVKD. V dropped 10 bases and J dropped 5; count of bases not matched to a gene: 8.

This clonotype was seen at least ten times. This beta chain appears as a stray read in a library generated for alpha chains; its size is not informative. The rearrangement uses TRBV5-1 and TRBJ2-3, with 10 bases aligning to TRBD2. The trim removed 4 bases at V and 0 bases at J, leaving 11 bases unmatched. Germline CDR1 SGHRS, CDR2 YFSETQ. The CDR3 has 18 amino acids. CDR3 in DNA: TGCGCCAGCAGCCCGGGACTAGCGCCAGCCAAAAGCACAGATACGCAGTATTTT. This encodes CASSPGLAPAKSTDTQYF.

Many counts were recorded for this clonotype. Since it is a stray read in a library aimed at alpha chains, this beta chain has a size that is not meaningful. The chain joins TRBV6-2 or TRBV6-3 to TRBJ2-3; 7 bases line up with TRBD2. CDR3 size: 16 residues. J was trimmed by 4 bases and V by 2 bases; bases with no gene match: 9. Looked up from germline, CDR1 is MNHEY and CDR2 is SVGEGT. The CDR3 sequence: CASSYVAGVVSDTQYF. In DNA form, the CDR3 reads TGTGCCAGCAGTTACGTGGCGGGAGTGGTATCAGATACGCAGTATTTT.

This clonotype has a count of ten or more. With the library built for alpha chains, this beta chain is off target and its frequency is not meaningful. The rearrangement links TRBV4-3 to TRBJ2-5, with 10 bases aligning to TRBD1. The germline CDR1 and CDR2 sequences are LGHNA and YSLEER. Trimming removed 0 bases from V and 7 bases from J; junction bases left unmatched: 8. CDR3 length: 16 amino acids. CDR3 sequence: CASSQEGTGASTTQYF. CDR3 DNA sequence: TGCGCCAGCAGCCAAGAAGGGACAGGGGCCTCAACGACCCAGTACTTC.

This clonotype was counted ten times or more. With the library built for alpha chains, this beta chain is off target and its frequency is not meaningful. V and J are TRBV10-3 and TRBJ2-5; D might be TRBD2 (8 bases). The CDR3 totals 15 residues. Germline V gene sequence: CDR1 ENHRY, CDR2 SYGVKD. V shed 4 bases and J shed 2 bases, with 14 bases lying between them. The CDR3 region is CAISGREGAQETQYF. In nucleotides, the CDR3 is TGTGCCATCAGTGGCCGGGAGGGGGCACAAGAGACCCAGTACTTC.

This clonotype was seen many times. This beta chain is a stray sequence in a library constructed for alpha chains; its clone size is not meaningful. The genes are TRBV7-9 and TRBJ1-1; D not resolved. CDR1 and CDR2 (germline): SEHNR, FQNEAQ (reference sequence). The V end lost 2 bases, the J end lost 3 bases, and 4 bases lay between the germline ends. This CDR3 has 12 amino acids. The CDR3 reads CASSLWDTEAFF. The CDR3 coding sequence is TGTGCCAGCAGCTTATGGGACACTGAAGCTTTCTTT.

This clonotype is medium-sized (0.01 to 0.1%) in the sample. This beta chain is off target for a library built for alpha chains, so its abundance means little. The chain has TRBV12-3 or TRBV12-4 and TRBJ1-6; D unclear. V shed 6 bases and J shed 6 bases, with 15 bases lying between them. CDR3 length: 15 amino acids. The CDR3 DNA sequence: TGTGCCAGCAGGTCAAACAGCCTTCCTAATTCACCCCTCCACTTT. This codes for CASRSNSLPNSPLHF.

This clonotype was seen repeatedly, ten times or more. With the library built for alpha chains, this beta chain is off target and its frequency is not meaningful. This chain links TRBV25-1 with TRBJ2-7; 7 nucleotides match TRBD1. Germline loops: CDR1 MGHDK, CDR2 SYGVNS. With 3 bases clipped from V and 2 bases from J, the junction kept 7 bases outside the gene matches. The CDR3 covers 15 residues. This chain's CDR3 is CASSDPTGSTYEQYF. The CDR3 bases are TGTGCCAGCAGTGACCCGACAGGGTCCACCTACGAGCAGTACTTC.

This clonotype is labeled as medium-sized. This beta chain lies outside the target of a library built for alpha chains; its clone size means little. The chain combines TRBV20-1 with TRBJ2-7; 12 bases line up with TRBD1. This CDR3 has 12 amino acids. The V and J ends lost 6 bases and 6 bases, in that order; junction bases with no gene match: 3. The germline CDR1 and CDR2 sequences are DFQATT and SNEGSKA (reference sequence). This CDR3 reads CSAGTGGPEQYF. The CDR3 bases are TGCAGTGCCGGGACAGGGGGCCCCGAGCAGTACTTC.

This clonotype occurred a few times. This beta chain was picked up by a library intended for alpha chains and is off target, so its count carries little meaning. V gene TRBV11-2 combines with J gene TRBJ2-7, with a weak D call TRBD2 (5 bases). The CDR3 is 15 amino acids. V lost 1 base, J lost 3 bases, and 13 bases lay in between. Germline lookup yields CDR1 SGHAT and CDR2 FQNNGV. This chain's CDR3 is CASSLGESSVYEQYF. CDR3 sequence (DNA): TGTGCCAGCAGCTTAGGGGAGTCGTCTGTCTACGAGCAGTACTTC.

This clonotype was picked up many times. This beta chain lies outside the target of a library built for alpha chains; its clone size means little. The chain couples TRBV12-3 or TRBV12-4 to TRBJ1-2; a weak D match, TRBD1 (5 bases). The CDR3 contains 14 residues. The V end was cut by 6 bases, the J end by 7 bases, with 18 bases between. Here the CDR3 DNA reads TGTGCCAGCAGCACCCGTTATGGGGCCCTTGGCTACACCTTC. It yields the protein CASSTRYGALGYTF.